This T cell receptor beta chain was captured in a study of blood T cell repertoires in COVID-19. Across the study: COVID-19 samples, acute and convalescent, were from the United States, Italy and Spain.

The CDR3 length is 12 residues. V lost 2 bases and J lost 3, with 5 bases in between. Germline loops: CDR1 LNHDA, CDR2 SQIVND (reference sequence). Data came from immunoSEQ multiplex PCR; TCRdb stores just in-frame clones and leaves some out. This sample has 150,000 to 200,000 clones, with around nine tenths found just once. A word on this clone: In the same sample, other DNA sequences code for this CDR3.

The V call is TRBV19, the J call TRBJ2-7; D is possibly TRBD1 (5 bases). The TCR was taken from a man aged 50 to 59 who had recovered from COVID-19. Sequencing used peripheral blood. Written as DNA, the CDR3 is TGTGCCAGTAGTATACAGGGCTACGAGCAGTACTTC. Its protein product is CASSIQGYEQYF. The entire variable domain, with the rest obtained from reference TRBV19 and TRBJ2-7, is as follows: DGGITQSPKYLFRKEGQNVTLSCEQNLNHDAMYWYRQDPGQGLRLIYYSQIVNDFQKGDIAEGYSVSREKKESFPLTVTSAQKNPTAFYLCASSIQGYEQYFGPGTRLTVT.